This is a list of T cell receptor beta chains from one sample in a study of blood T cell repertoires in COVID-19. Assay used: immunoSEQ multiplex PCR; TCRdb lists only in-frame clones, some missing. The data hold 110,000 to 150,000 clones, with more than 85% observed a single time. The sample taken for sequencing was peripheral blood. All receptors come from a human donor in a cohort sampled during active COVID-19. Both conserved end residues are part of each CDR3. A D gene is named only where the DNA matches it firmly. Some rows have no size entry. The others give once, few or many, or a class for an expanded clone.

D gene	clone size	CDR3 length	J gene	V gene	CDR3 DNA	CDR3 protein
-	-	14	TRBJ1-1	TRBV7-9	TGTGCCAGCAGCTTAGAAGGGCTCGGAGGTGAAGCTTTCTTT	CASSLEGLGGEAFF
TRBD2	-	15	TRBJ2-7	TRBV13	TGTGCCAGCAGCATCCGGACTAGCGGTACCTACGAGCAGTACTTC	CASSIRTSGTYEQYF
TRBD1	-	15	TRBJ2-3	TRBV28	TGTGCCAGCAGTGACCGACAGGGGGCGCGGGATACGCAGTATTTT	CASSDRQGARDTQYF
TRBD1	-	14	TRBJ2-3	TRBV6-1	TGTGCCAGCAGTGAAGGACAGGGGTGGGATACGCAGTATTTT	CASSEGQGWDTQYF
TRBD1	few	14	TRBJ2-5	TRBV11-2	TGTGCCAGCAGTTCGCAGGGGGTTGCGGAGACCCAGTACTTC	CASSSQGVAETQYF
-	-	14	TRBJ1-1	TRBV7-8	TGTGCCAGCAGGCAGATCGACAGCAACACTGAAGCTTTCTTT	CASRQIDSNTEAFF
TRBD1	-	12	TRBJ2-7	TRBV28	TGTGCCAGCAGGGACAGGGCCTACGAGCAGTACTTC	CASRDRAYEQYF
-	-	19	TRBJ2-1	TRBV7-9	TGTGCCAGCAGCCCGTGGGCAGGACAAGCGACCAAACAAGGGAATGAGCAGTTCTTC	CASSPWAGQATKQGNEQFF
-	-	14	TRBJ1-1	TRBV5-4	TGTGCCAGCAGCTTGGAGGCGGGGCTCACTGAAGCTTTCTTT	CASSLEAGLTEAFF
TRBD1	-	15	TRBJ1-6	TRBV14	TGTGCCAGCAGCCAACAAGGGGGCGGCAGAGCACCCCTCCACTTT	CASSQQGGGRAPLHF
-	-	13	TRBJ2-7	TRBV16	TGTGCCAGCAAAGGCTGGACAACCCACGAGCAGTACTTC	CASKGWTTHEQYF
TRBD2	-	17	TRBJ2-3	TRBV28	TGTGCCAGCAGTTTTAGTTATGGGACTAGCGGAACAGATACGCAGTATTTT	CASSFSYGTSGTDTQYF
-	-	14	TRBJ2-3	TRBV24-1	TGTGCCACCAGTGATTCTCCTAGCACAGATACGCAGTATTTT	CATSDSPSTDTQYF
TRBD1	-	13	TRBJ2-3	TRBV11-3	TGTGCCAGCAGCGCAACAGGGGCAGATACGCAGTATTTT	CASSATGADTQYF
TRBD1	-	12	TRBJ1-1	TRBV12-3/TRBV12-4	TGTGCCAGCAGCCACTCCCAGGGGGCAGCTTTCTTT	CASSHSQGAAFF
TRBD1	-	15	TRBJ1-5	TRBV19	TGTGCCAGTATGCACAGGCTACAGGGGAATCAGCCCCAGCATTTT	CASMHRLQGNQPQHF
-	-	17	TRBJ2-1	TRBV9	TGTGCCAGCAGCCCCTTGCGGGCGGGGGCGAGCTACAATGAGCAGTTCTTC	CASSPLRAGASYNEQFF
-	-	17	TRBJ2-6	TRBV2	TGTGCCCACGAGGGCACTGTCCTAGAATCTGGGGCCAACGTCCTGACTTTC	CAHEGTVLESGANVLTF